The 19 T cell receptor beta chains below were found in one sample sequenced in a study of cytomegalovirus exposure and HLA in healthy donors. 13 Jbeta primers and 60 Vbeta primers were used for the PCR. Profiling relied on immunoSEQ multiplex PCR, and the TCRdb table lists in-frame clones only, not all of them. The sample carries about 160,000 clones, about 80% recorded once. The material sequenced was PBMCs. These receptors were obtained from a young man in good health and CMV-seronegative.

V is TRBV2 and J is TRBJ1-1, with unresolved D. Looked up from germline, CDR1 is SNHLY and CDR2 is FYNNEI. The germline V and J ends were trimmed by 1 base and 5 bases, with 14 bases remaining between them. The CDR3 runs 15 residues. CDR3 sequence: CASSEGFRIRTEAFF. Written as DNA, the CDR3 is TGTGCCAGCAGTGAAGGATTCAGGATAAGGACTGAAGCTTTCTTT.

This clone was seen only once. V and J are TRBV11-2 and TRBJ1-4; 8 nucleotides agree with TRBD1. The CDR3 is 15 residues long. J lost 5 bases, V lost 1 base, and 3 bases had no gene match. Per the germline V gene, CDR1 is SGHAT and CDR2 is FQNNGV. Written as DNA, the CDR3 is TGTGCCAGCAGCTTAGTACAGGGGGGGAATGAAAAACTGTTTTTT. Translating gives CASSLVQGGNEKLFF.

The rearrangement joins TRBV30 to TRBJ2-3; TRBD2 aligns across 7 bases. The CDR3 loop spans 13 amino acids. Germline lookup yields CDR1 GTSNPN and CDR2 SVGIG (reference sequence). After removal of 5 bases from V and 4 bases from J, the junction contained 6 bases not matched to a gene. The CDR3 protein is CAWALREADTQYF. The DNA of the CDR3 is TGTGCCTGGGCACTTCGGGAGGCAGATACGCAGTATTTT.

The chain links TRBV25-1 to TRBJ1-4; perhaps TRBD1 as D (6 bases). V was pared by 6 bases and J by 3 bases, with 11 bases between. Per the germline V gene, CDR1 is MGHDK and CDR2 is SYGVNS. The CDR3 length is 14 residues. The CDR3 nucleotides read TGTGCCAGCAGCCTCAGGGGATCTAATGAAAAACTGTTTTTT. It codes for CASSLRGSNEKLFF.

This chain links TRBV30 with TRBJ1-2; TRBD1 matches 7 bases. Germline CDR1 and CDR2: GTSNPN and SVGIG (reference sequence). The CDR3 is 14 amino acids. Unmatched junction bases numbered 10, after V lost 4 bases and J lost 5 bases. CDR3 bases: TGTGCCTGGAATAGGGACAGCGATTCATATGGCTACACCTTC. It codes for CAWNRDSDSYGYTF.

This clone was counted a single time. The rearrangement links TRBV5-4 to TRBJ2-5, with D uncertain. Trimming shortened V by 4 bases and J by 4 bases, and 14 bases separated the two germline ends. CDR3 length equals 14 residues. Germline V gene lookup returns CDR1 SGHNT and CDR2 YYREEE (reference sequence). The CDR3: CASSTRVLGETQYF. The CDR3 DNA is TGTGCCAGCAGCACCCGGGTCCTAGGAGAGACCCAGTACTTC. The whole variable domain, remainder taken from reference TRBV5-4 and TRBJ2-5, is ETGVTQSPTHLIKTRGQQVTLRCSSQSGHNTVSWYQQALGQGPQFIFQYYREEENGRGNFPPRFSGLQFPNYSSELNVNALELDDSALYLCASSTRVLGETQYFGPGTRLLVL.

The rearrangement uses TRBV30 and TRBJ2-7; D not certain. Germline assignment: CDR1 GTSNPN and CDR2 SVGIG (reference sequence). The CDR3 loop spans 13 amino acids. V dropped 4 bases and J dropped 0 bases, with 10 bases sitting between them. Here the CDR3 reads CAWKDFYSYEQYF. CDR3 in DNA: TGTGCCTGGAAAGATTTCTACTCCTACGAGCAGTACTTC.

The rearrangement uses TRBV7-2 and TRBJ1-3; D perhaps matches TRBD1 (6 bases). V dropped 4 bases and J dropped 4 bases, with 11 bases sitting between them. Germline values: CDR1 SGHTA, CDR2 FQGNSA. The CDR3 sequence is 14 residues long. CDR3 DNA sequence: TGTGCCAGCAGCTACAGGGTGTGGGGAAACACCATATATTTT. Its translation: CASSYRVWGNTIYF.

The CDR3 DNA reads as TGTGCCAGCAGCTTCACAGCCTCCTACAATGAGCAGTTCTTC. Protein sequence: CASSFTASYNEQFF. The chain has TRBV7-9 and TRBJ2-1; D is uncertain. The CDR3 length is 14 residues. V was pared by 3 bases and J by 0 bases, with 6 bases between. Germline V CDR1 and CDR2: SEHNR, FQNEAQ (reference sequence).

CDR3 loop: CASRTGTGGLNTEAFF. The CDR3 coding sequence is TGCGCCAGCAGGACCGGGACAGGGGGCTTGAACACTGAAGCTTTCTTT. The J gene is TRBJ1-1, the V gene TRBV10-2; TRBD1 matches at 12 bases. The CDR3 has 16 amino acids. Germline CDR1 is WSHSY and CDR2 is SAAADI. The ends lost 6 bases at V and 0 bases at J; junction bases unmatched: 5.

The chain uses TRBV9 and TRBJ2-7, with D perhaps matching TRBD1 (8 bases). The V end was cut by 0 bases, the J end by 6 bases, with 13 bases between. Per germline, CDR1 SGDLS and CDR2 YYNGEE. This CDR3 region has 14 residues. CDR3 loop: CASSVDTGGGEQYF. The DNA of the CDR3 is TGTGCCAGCAGCGTAGACACAGGGGGGGGCGAGCAGTACTTC.

The V and J genes are TRBV6-6 and TRBJ1-4, with 9 bases matching TRBD1. With V trimmed by 4 bases and J by 7 bases, 7 bases remained unmatched. The CDR3 loop spans 15 amino acids. Germline loops: CDR1 MNHNY, CDR2 SVGAGI (reference sequence). The CDR3 DNA is TGTGCCAGCAGTTTGACAGGGGGAGTTAGTGAAAAACTGTTTTTT. It specifies CASSLTGGVSEKLFF.

The rearrangement links TRBV4-1 to TRBJ1-1; a possible D gene is TRBD1 (5 bases). Trimming stripped 1 base from V and 7 bases from J, with 10 bases between. The CDR3 is 13 amino acids. Germline-derived CDR1 and CDR2 are MGHRA and YSYEKL. CDR3 in amino acids: CASSQAGGFEAFF. The CDR3 DNA reads TGCGCCAGCAGCCAAGCGGGGGGGTTTGAAGCTTTCTTT.

In its sample, this clone was seen a few times. This rearrangement joins TRBV28 to TRBJ1-5; maybe TRBD1 (5 bases). The CDR3 contains 14 residues. The V end lost 6 bases, the J end lost 0 bases, and 9 bases lay between the germline ends. Germline assignment: CDR1 MDHEN and CDR2 SYDVKM. CDR3 sequence reads: CASREDSSNQPQHF. DNA for the CDR3: TGTGCCAGCAGAGAAGACAGTAGCAATCAGCCCCAGCATTTT.

This chain links TRBV10-2 with TRBJ2-3; no reliable D call. CDR3 length: 15 amino acids. V lost 8 bases and J 2 bases, leaving 17 bases between the germline ends. Germline values: CDR1 WSHSY, CDR2 SAAADI. Here the CDR3 reads CASAAHGGITDTQYF. The CDR3 DNA is TGCGCCAGCGCAGCGCACGGTGGAATCACAGATACGCAGTATTTT.

The rearrangement joins TRBV7-2 to TRBJ1-5; 7 nucleotides match TRBD1. Germline V gene data show CDR1 as SGHTA and CDR2 as FQGNSA. The CDR3 is 16 residues long. The trim removed 2 bases at V and 0 bases at J, leaving 4 bases unmatched. The CDR3 coding sequence is TGTGCCAGCAGCTTAAAGGGGGCAAATAGCAATCAGCCCCAGCATTTT. Its protein product is CASSLKGANSNQPQHF.

V gene TRBV10-3 combines with J gene TRBJ2-3; 11 bases fit TRBD1. Trimming cost V 4 bases and J 5 bases; bases outside gene matches: 8. The CDR3 is 16 amino acids. Germline V gene data show CDR1 as ENHRY and CDR2 as SYGVKD. The CDR3 bases are TGTGCCATCAGTGGCAGGGGGGGACAGGGGGAAGATACGCAGTATTTT. As protein: CAISGRGGQGEDTQYF.

This clone was detected only once. The CDR3: CASSDRSTYEQYF. In nucleotides, the CDR3 is TGTGCCAGTTCCGACAGATCTACCTACGAGCAGTACTTC. This chain links TRBV19 with TRBJ2-7; D might be TRBD1 (5 bases). Germline V gene sequence: CDR1 LNHDA, CDR2 SQIVND (reference sequence). Between the trimmed V and J ends, which lost 8 bases and 2 bases, there was a span of 13 bases. The CDR3 runs 13 residues.

This clone was detected a few times. This chain joins TRBV7-8 and TRBJ1-5; no firm D call. Trimming took 5 bases from V and 8 from J, leaving 13 bases between them. CDR1 SGHVS and CDR2 FQNEAQ come from the germline V gene. The CDR3 runs to 13 residues. The CDR3: CASSPERVKPQHF. The CDR3 DNA follows: TGTGCCAGCAGCCCCGAGAGGGTAAAGCCCCAGCATTTT.